This T cell receptor (beta chain) is drawn from a study of technical replicates of blood from a few donors. Germline V gene sequence: CDR1 LNHDA, CDR2 SQIVND (reference sequence). The ends lost 7 bases at V and 6 bases at J; junction bases unmatched: 13. The CDR3 consists of 16 residues. Generated by immunoSEQ multiplex PCR, the TCRdb table keeps only in-frame clones and is missing some. The sample yields 95,000 to 100,000 clones, 96% seen once. Sequencing was carried out using T cells isolated from PBMCs. The V and J genes are TRBV19 and TRBJ2-2, with TRBD2 matching 8 bases. The TCR originated in a human donor in good health. The CDR3 DNA reads as TGTGCCAGTACCCCTATAAGCGGGAGCTGGGCCGGGGAGCTGTTTTTT. It codes for CASTPISGSWAGELFF.